The sequence of this T cell receptor beta chain was determined in a study of blood T cell repertoires in COVID-19. Germline loops: CDR1 LGHDT, CDR2 YNNKEL (reference sequence). Trimming took 4 bases from V and 3 from J, leaving 9 bases between them. The CDR3 covers 13 residues. Per the original data handling: Nucleated cell counts were estimated from reference gene primer amplification. Method: immunoSEQ multiplex PCR; TCRdb's copy keeps in-frame clones and lacks some. That table is the source of V, J and clone size, and D and trimming were worked out from the DNA. The profile covers 78,000 or so clones, with around 79% appearing a single time and approximately 12% taken by the ten largest.

Input material: peripheral blood. The chain uses TRBV3-1 (or the pseudogene TRBV3-2) and TRBJ1-2; possibly TRBD1 for D (5 bases). The source is a man of 80 years or more with acute or convalescent COVID-19. This chain's CDR3 is CASSRQGDYGYTF. The CDR3, as DNA: TGTGCCAGCAGCCGTCAGGGTGACTATGGCTACACCTTC.